These 3 T cell receptor beta chains share one sample of origin, sequenced in a study of a mutant IDH1 vaccine in newly diagnosed glioma. TCRdb's table, derived via immunoSEQ multiplex PCR, lists solely in-frame clones and lacks some. The data show tens of thousands of clones, with 74% seen just once and 4.7% held by the top ten. This sample's time point: week 35, safety follow-up. Every vaccine dose comprised 300 ug of mutant IDH1 20-mer peptide plus topical imiquimod. No antigens are known for them. The material sequenced was PBMCs, taken from a glioma patient whose treatment included an IDH1 peptide vaccine. The receptors derive from a man aged 45-60 years with glioma.

The J gene is TRBJ2-1, the V gene TRBV30; D gene uncertain. The ends were cut back, 5 bases at V and 4 bases at J, with 9 bases in the middle. The CDR3 extends over 12 amino acids. Germline V lookup: CDR1 GTSNPN, CDR2 SVGIG (reference sequence). The CDR3 region has the DNA TGTGCCTGGTCCCCCGGGTACAATGAGCAGTTCTTC. Translating it yields CAWSPGYNEQFF.

This clone has only one observation. The V gene is TRBV5-1, the J gene TRBJ1-5; the D gene is possibly TRBD1 (5 bases). CDR1 SGHRS and CDR2 YFSETQ come from the germline V gene. The CDR3 sequence is 21 residues long. Trimming took off 0 bases at V and 4 bases at J, with 29 bases between the two ends. The CDR3 is CASSLVGGVQNLKAGNQPQHF. CDR3 DNA: TGCGCCAGCAGCTTGGTGGGGGGGGTTCAAAACCTGAAAGCGGGTAATCAGCCCCAGCATTTT.

Concerning this clone: The junction and the germline gene differ at one end; a read error may be behind it. The genes are TRBV7-7 and TRBJ2-2, with 12 bases lining up with TRBD2. Germline loops: CDR1 SSHAT, CDR2 FNYEAQ (reference sequence). The CDR3 is 16 residues long. The CDR3 is CASSPGLAGMTGELFF. The CDR3 bases are TGTGCTAGCAGCCCCGGACTAGCGGGGATGACCGGGGAGCTGTTTTTT.